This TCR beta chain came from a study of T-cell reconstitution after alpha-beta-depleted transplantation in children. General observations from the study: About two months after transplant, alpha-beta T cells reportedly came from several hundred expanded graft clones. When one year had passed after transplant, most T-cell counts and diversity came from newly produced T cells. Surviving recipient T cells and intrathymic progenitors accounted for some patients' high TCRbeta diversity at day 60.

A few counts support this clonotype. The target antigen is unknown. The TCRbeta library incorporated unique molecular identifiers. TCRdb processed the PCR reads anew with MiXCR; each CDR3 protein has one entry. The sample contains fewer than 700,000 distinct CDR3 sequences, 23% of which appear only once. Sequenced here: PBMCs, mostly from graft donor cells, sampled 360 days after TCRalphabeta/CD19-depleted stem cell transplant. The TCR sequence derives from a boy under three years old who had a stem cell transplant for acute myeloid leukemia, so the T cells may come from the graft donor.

CDR3 in DNA: TGCGCCAACAAAGACCCAGCTTCCTACGAGCAGTACGTC. Protein product: CANKDPASYEQYV. The V and J genes are TRBV10-2 and TRBJ2-7; no reliable D call. Trimming left V 10 bases short and J 1 base short, with 14 bases between. The CDR3 covers 13 residues. Germline V gives CDR1 WSHSY, CDR2 SAAADI.